Listed below are T cell receptor beta chains from one sample, sequenced in a study of OX40 agonist ivuxolimab in advanced cancers. Sequencing was performed with immunoSEQ multiplex PCR; in TCRdb, only in-frame clones are kept and a portion is missing. Of tens of thousands of clones in the sample, roughly 85% were seen once. The material was CD4+ or CD8+ T cells sorted from blood, obtained in a trial of the OX40 agonist ivuxolimab. These receptors were obtained from an adult with an advanced solid tumor such as melanoma, head and neck, liver or kidney cancer. Both conserved end residues are part of each CDR3. A D gene is named only where the DNA matches it firmly. Expanded clones are given a class, and other clones once, few, many or no size at all.

J gene	clone size	D gene	V gene	CDR3 protein	CDR3 DNA
TRBJ2-5	-	TRBD2	TRBV28	CASSPLIAGGFVEETQYF	TGTGCCAGCAGTCCCCTTATAGCGGGAGGGTTCGTAGAAGAGACCCAGTACTTC
TRBJ2-1	-	TRBD1	TRBV4-1	CASSQTTAGTGPNNEQFF	TGCGCCAGCAGCCAAACCACGGCAGGGACAGGCCCTAACAATGAGCAGTTCTTC
TRBJ2-4	-	-	TRBV25-1	CASSEWGNIANIQYF	TGTGCCAGCAGTGAATGGGGTAATATAGCTAACATTCAGTACTTC
TRBJ2-7	-	-	TRBV11-2	CASSLERATHEQYF	TGTGCCAGCAGCTTGGAAAGGGCGACCCACGAGCAGTACTTC
TRBJ1-2	-	TRBD1	TRBV19	CASSITGDDGYTF	TGTGCCAGTAGTATTACAGGGGATGATGGCTACACCTTC
TRBJ2-3	-	TRBD2	TRBV7-2	CASSELAGLTYF	TGTGCCAGCAGCGAACTAGCGGGCCTGACATATTTT
TRBJ1-4	-	TRBD1	TRBV27	CASSRAGGYEKLFF	TGTGCCAGCAGCCGGGCAGGGGGGTATGAAAAACTGTTTTTT
TRBJ1-1	few	TRBD1	TRBV5-1	CASSRTGVTEAFF	TGCGCCAGCAGTAGGACAGGGGTTACTGAAGCTTTCTTT
TRBJ2-7	few	-	TRBV6-5	CASSPRPWNEQYF	TGTGCCAGCAGCCCTAGACCGTGGAACGAGCAGTACTTC
TRBJ2-1	-	TRBD2	TRBV7-2	CASSSSGMYNEQFF	TGTGCCAGCAGCTCTAGCGGGATGTACAATGAGCAGTTCTTC
TRBJ1-2	-	-	TRBV5-1	CASSLAVPEDGYTF	TGCGCCAGCAGCTTGGCAGTCCCCGAGGATGGCTACACCTTC
TRBJ2-5	-	-	TRBV2	CASSDGSADPGETQYF	TGTGCCAGCAGTGATGGTTCAGCGGACCCGGGGGAGACCCAGTACTTC
TRBJ1-5	once	-	TRBV19	CASSMWQVGQPQHF	TGTGCCAGTAGTATGTGGCAGGTGGGTCAGCCCCAGCATTTT
TRBJ1-4	-	TRBD1	TRBV28	CASSSDRGGEKLFF	TGTGCCAGCAGCTCCGACAGGGGAGGTGAAAAACTGTTTTTT
TRBJ2-5	-	TRBD1	TRBV11-2	CASSLGGQGASGETQYF	TGTGCCAGCAGCTTAGGGGGACAGGGGGCGTCTGGAGAGACCCAGTACTTC
TRBJ2-7	-	-	TRBV28	CASKGQPVGQYF	TGTGCCAGCAAAGGACAGCCTGTCGGGCAGTACTTC
TRBJ2-7	-	TRBD1	TRBV10-3	CAISRTGYEQYF	TGTGCCATCAGCCGGACAGGCTACGAGCAGTACTTC
TRBJ2-3	-	-	TRBV6-1	CASSEALRTTGADTQYF	TGTGCCAGCAGTGAAGCGTTGCGGACAACCGGGGCAGATACGCAGTATTTT
TRBJ2-6	-	-	TRBV5-1	CASSFDPGPGANVLTF	TGCGCCAGCAGCTTCGACCCAGGACCTGGGGCCAACGTCCTGACTTTC
TRBJ2-2	-	-	TRBV10-1	CATKEAPDTGELFF	TGCGCCACGAAGGAGGCTCCCGACACCGGGGAGCTGTTTTTT
TRBJ2-3	-	-	TRBV28	CASSDPVLPSTDTQYF	TGTGCCAGCAGTGACCCGGTTCTCCCTAGCACAGATACGCAGTATTTT
TRBJ2-7	-	-	TRBV19	CASSTPRQGRAYEQYF	TGTGCCAGTAGTACCCCTCGACAGGGGAGGGCCTACGAGCAGTACTTC
TRBJ2-1	once	-	TRBV28	CASTPGGGYEQFF	TGTGCCAGCACCCCGGGGGGCGGGTATGAGCAGTTCTTC
TRBJ2-3	once	TRBD1	TRBV27	CASGDRGSGGTQYF	TGTGCCAGCGGGGACAGGGGTTCAGGGGGTACGCAGTATTTT
TRBJ2-7	-	TRBD1	TRBV28	CASSQQGAWYF	TGTGCCAGCAGTCAACAGGGGGCGTGGTACTTC
TRBJ2-3	-	-	TRBV14	CASSQVDRTDTQYF	TGTGCCAGCAGCCAAGTCGACCGTACAGATACGCAGTATTTT
TRBJ1-5	-	-	TRBV6-5	CASSYDLQPQHF	TGTGCCAGCAGTTACGACCTCCAGCCCCAGCATTTT
TRBJ2-1	-	TRBD2	TRBV15	CATGEGLAGVGEQFF	TGTGCCACCGGGGAGGGACTAGCGGGAGTTGGTGAGCAGTTCTTC
TRBJ1-1	-	-	TRBV11-3	CASSLGGENTEAFF	TGTGCCAGCAGCTTAGGGGGCGAGAACACTGAAGCTTTCTTT
TRBJ2-3	once	-	TRBV5-1	CASSIPGAEDTQYF	TGCGCCAGCAGCATCCCGGGGGCCGAAGATACGCAGTATTTT
TRBJ1-5	-	-	TRBV19	CASSAGRSHQPQHF	TGTGCCAGTAGTGCTGGCAGGTCCCATCAGCCCCAGCATTTT
TRBJ1-2	once	-	TRBV9	CASSARNREGDGYTF	TGTGCCAGCAGCGCCCGTAACAGGGAAGGGGATGGCTACACCTTC
TRBJ2-7	-	-	TRBV6-5	CASKWHYEQYF	TGTGCCAGCAAATGGCACTACGAGCAGTACTTC
TRBJ2-1	-	TRBD2	TRBV10-3	CAISEGTSSLNEQFF	TGTGCCATCAGTGAAGGGACTAGCAGCCTCAATGAGCAGTTCTTC
TRBJ2-3	-	-	TRBV28	CASSTAGDGSTDTQYF	TGTGCCAGCAGTACCGCAGGAGACGGTAGCACAGATACGCAGTATTTT
TRBJ2-7	-	-	TRBV2	CASSEARQSYEQYF	TGTGCCAGCAGTGAAGCGCGACAGTCCTACGAGCAGTACTTC
TRBJ2-1	-	TRBD2	TRBV5-4	CASSLGGLAGDEQFF	TGTGCCAGCAGCTTGGGCGGACTAGCGGGAGATGAGCAGTTCTTC
TRBJ2-3	-	TRBD2	TRBV10-3	CAISGTSGSSTDTQYF	TGTGCCATCAGTGGGACTAGCGGGTCTAGCACAGATACGCAGTATTTT
TRBJ1-1	-	-	TRBV6-1	CASREFPGTEAFF	TGTGCCAGCAGGGAGTTCCCGGGCACTGAAGCTTTCTTT
TRBJ2-1	-	TRBD2	TRBV10-3	CATTSVGNNEQFF	TGTGCCACCACTAGCGTGGGGAACAATGAGCAGTTCTTC
TRBJ1-1	few	-	TRBV6-6	CASSLGQGFPDRAFF	TGTGCCAGCAGTTTGGGACAAGGTTTTCCCGACCGAGCTTTCTTT
TRBJ2-7	-	-	TRBV5-7	CASSFHRPSVVF	TGTGCCAGCAGCTTTCACCGCCCGTCCGTTGTCTTC
TRBJ2-7	-	-	TRBV28	CASSSYTNRYEQYF	TGTGCCAGCAGTTCCTACACGAATCGCTACGAGCAGTACTTC
TRBJ2-7	-	TRBD2	TRBV18	CASSPRVAGAYEQYF	TGTGCCAGCTCACCTCGGGTAGCGGGAGCCTACGAGCAGTACTTC
TRBJ2-2	once	-	TRBV11-2	CASRQGTTGELFF	TGTGCCAGCAGGCAGGGGACCACCGGGGAGCTGTTTTTT
TRBJ2-1	-	-	TRBV11-3	CASSLGGLGYNEQFF	TGTGCCAGCAGCTTAGGGGGGCTGGGGTACAATGAGCAGTTCTTC
TRBJ2-3	-	TRBD2	TRBV6-1	CASSPLLAGTDTQYF	TGTGCCAGCAGTCCTCTGCTAGCGGGCACAGATACGCAGTATTTT
TRBJ1-2	once	-	TRBV6-1	CASSEALLGRDDGYTF	TGTGCCAGCAGTGAAGCGCTTCTCGGCAGGGATGATGGCTACACCTTC
TRBJ2-7	few	-	TRBV6-1	CASSESTAYEQYF	TGTGCCAGCAGTGAAAGTACAGCCTACGAGCAGTACTTC
TRBJ2-1	once	TRBD2	TRBV14	CASSQGGFSAGGPREREQFF	TGTGCCAGCAGCCAAGGGGGCTTTTCAGCGGGAGGGCCCCGGGAACGTGAGCAGTTCTTC
TRBJ2-3	-	-	TRBV14	CASSHDQGTDTQYF	TGTGCCAGCAGCCACGATCAGGGGACCGATACGCAGTATTTT